These 28 T cell receptor beta chains originate from one sample sequenced in a study of beta chain features in type 1 diabetes. All of the isolated RNA was reverse transcribed, so expressed TCRB transcripts were sequenced. Here immunoSEQ multiplex PCR was the method, and the copy in TCRdb shows in-frame clones only, minus some. The sample includes 110,000 to 150,000 clones, about a tenth of them seen just once. The sequencing sample was made of central memory CD4+ T cells from blood. These receptors all come from a woman in her thirties or forties in good health.

This clone was recorded a few times. The chain links TRBV7-2 to TRBJ2-3; no reliable D call. With 5 bases removed from V and 2 bases from J, the gap between germline ends came to 14 bases. This CDR3 is 15 amino acids long. The V gene's germline CDR1 is SGHTA and CDR2 FQGNSA. CDR3 sequence (DNA): TGTGCCAGCAGCCTCGACCCGAGGATCACAGATACGCAGTATTTT. It encodes CASSLDPRITDTQYF.

The chain has TRBV6-5 and TRBJ2-7; D gene uncertain. V lost 5 bases to trimming and J lost 4 bases, with 18 bases between them. Germline V gives CDR1 MNHEY, CDR2 SVGAGI. CDR3 size: 15 residues. The CDR3 DNA is TGTGCCAGCAGTCCCACGATACTTACGCTTTACGAGCAGTACTTC. Encoded protein: CASSPTILTLYEQYF.

In its sample, this clone was seen a few times. V usage is TRBV5-4 and J usage is TRBJ2-7, with 7 nucleotides matching TRBD1. V dropped 0 bases and J dropped 3; count of bases not matched to a gene: 6. Germline values: CDR1 SGHNT, CDR2 YYREEE (reference sequence). The CDR3 spans 15 residues. CDR3 sequence reads: CASSLGGTVFYEQYF. The CDR3 DNA is TGTGCCAGCAGCTTGGGGGGGACAGTGTTCTACGAGCAGTACTTC.

The chain links TRBV11-2 to TRBJ1-2; D perhaps matches TRBD1 (5 bases). Trimming cost V 5 bases and J 2 bases, with 9 bases left between them. Germline V gives CDR1 SGHAT, CDR2 FQNNGV. The CDR3 is 13 residues long. The CDR3 protein is CASSPQENYGYTF. CDR3 coding DNA: TGTGCCAGCAGCCCACAGGAGAACTATGGCTACACCTTC.

This clone was observed a few times. The chain recombines TRBV10-2 with TRBJ2-2, with a possible D match to TRBD1 (6 bases). CDR1 and CDR2 from the germline V gene are WSHSY and SAAADI. The CDR3 extends over 17 amino acids. V was pared by 0 bases and J by 0 bases, with 11 bases between. This chain's CDR3 is CASSESGGPTNTGELFF. CDR3 coding DNA: TGCGCCAGCAGTGAGTCTGGGGGCCCGACGAACACCGGGGAGCTGTTTTTT.

The chain is built from TRBV6-1 and TRBJ2-3, with a possible D match to TRBD1 (6 bases). CDR1 and CDR2 (germline): MNHNS, SASEGT. V lost 2 bases to trimming and J lost 1 base, with 19 bases between them. The CDR3 loop spans 18 amino acids. The CDR3 region has the DNA TGTGCCAGCAGTGAATCTCGGCTGGGGGCAGGCGGCACAGATACGCAGTATTTT. It is translated as CASSESRLGAGGTDTQYF.

The genes are TRBV7-2 and TRBJ2-5; the match to TRBD2 covers 11 bases. Germline CDR1 and CDR2: SGHTA and FQGNSA. This CDR3 region has 14 residues. The V segment lost 6 bases and the J segment 7 bases; nucleotides outside the gene matches: 7. CDR3: CASSASGGQGTQYF. The CDR3 DNA reads TGTGCCAGCAGTGCTAGCGGGGGGCAGGGGACCCAGTACTTC.

This clone was recorded a few times. This sequence joins TRBV6-1 and TRBJ2-2; 9 bases align to TRBD2. The CDR3 consists of 15 residues. Trimming cost V 5 bases and J 5 bases; bases outside gene matches: 6. Germline CDR1 and CDR2: MNHNS and SASEGT. The CDR3 coding sequence is TGTGCCAGCAGTCTACTAGCGGGCTCAACCGGGGAGCTGTTTTTT. This translates into CASSLLAGSTGELFF.

The V call is TRBV2, the J call TRBJ2-3, with D uncertain. CDR3 size: 12 residues. The V and J ends lost 6 bases and 5 bases respectively, with 9 bases between them. From germline, CDR1 is SNHLY and CDR2 FYNNEI. The CDR3 sequence: CASSRTGDTQYF. Here the CDR3 DNA reads TGTGCCAGCAGCCGAACGGGAGATACGCAGTATTTT.

This clone was seen more than once but under ten times. A read error may account for a junction end that differs from germline. The V and J genes are TRBV6-6 and TRBJ2-5; D call uncertain. This CDR3 has 15 residues. Per the germline V gene, CDR1 is MNHNY and CDR2 is SVGAGI (reference sequence). CDR3 amino acids: CAISESGGTQETQYF. The CDR3 coding sequence is TGTGCCATCAGTGAGTCTGGCGGAACCCAAGAGACCCAGTACTTC.

This chain connects TRBV27 to TRBJ2-5; D possibly corresponds to TRBD2 (5 bases). The CDR3 runs to 13 residues. Trimming took 2 bases from V and 7 from J, leaving 11 bases between them. The V gene's germline CDR1 is MNHEY and CDR2 SMNVEV (reference sequence). CDR3 amino acids: CASSLEFRGTQYF. CDR3 nucleotides: TGTGCCAGCAGTTTAGAGTTTCGGGGGACCCAGTACTTC.

This clone was seen a handful of times. This chain connects TRBV25-1 to TRBJ2-5; 7 bases are shared with TRBD2. The V gene end was trimmed by 6 bases and the J gene end by 5 bases; junction bases not matched to a gene: 9. From germline, CDR1 is MGHDK and CDR2 SYGVNS. The CDR3 length is 14 residues. The CDR3 region has the DNA TGTGCCAGCAGGGAAACGGGGGGAGGGGAGACCCAGTACTTC. Its translation: CASRETGGGETQYF.

This clone appeared a few times. V usage is TRBV18 and J usage is TRBJ1-2; a weak D match, TRBD1 (6 bases). CDR1 and CDR2 from the germline V gene are KGHSH and LQKENI. The CDR3 runs to 14 residues. With 0 bases removed from V and 8 bases from J, the gap between germline ends came to 13 bases. CDR3 DNA sequence: TGTGCCAGCTCACCACCTGACAGGACTCAGGGCTACACCTTC. As protein: CASSPPDRTQGYTF.

This clone was recorded a few times. The gene calls are TRBV5-1 and TRBJ1-2; TRBD1 is a possible D gene (6 bases). The CDR3 covers 15 residues. The germline V and J ends were trimmed by 3 bases and 0 bases, with 12 bases remaining between them. Per the germline V gene, CDR1 is SGHRS and CDR2 is YFSETQ. The CDR3: CASSSQGLSNYGYTF. The CDR3 coding sequence is TGCGCCAGCAGCTCCCAGGGGCTCTCTAACTATGGCTACACCTTC.

This chain connects TRBV19 to TRBJ1-2, with D maybe TRBD1 (6 bases). Looked up from germline, CDR1 is LNHDA and CDR2 is SQIVND (reference sequence). The CDR3 runs 14 residues. Trimming took 9 bases from V and 1 from J, leaving 15 bases between them. The CDR3 DNA sequence: TGTGCCAGCCGCGGGTTACAGGGTAACTATGGCTACACCTTC. Its protein is CASRGLQGNYGYTF.

The rearrangement joins TRBV7-8 to TRBJ2-3; D is possibly TRBD2 (5 bases). Germline-derived CDR1 and CDR2 are SGHVS and FQNEAQ. This CDR3 has 14 residues. Trimming stripped 1 base from V and 5 bases from J, with 10 bases between. The CDR3: CASSLGIGLDTQYF. DNA for the CDR3: TGTGCCAGCAGCTTAGGGATAGGACTAGATACGCAGTATTTT.

This clone was seen at least ten times. The V and J genes are TRBV19 and TRBJ2-1; TRBD2 agrees at 10 bases. The junction had 9 bases not matched to a gene; V was cut back by 7 bases and J by 0 bases. CDR1 is LNHDA and CDR2 is SQIVND in the germline V gene (reference sequence). The CDR3 extends over 17 amino acids. The CDR3 bases are TGTGCCAGTACCCAGGGGACTAGCGCAGGCTCCTACAATGAGCAGTTCTTC. Translation gives CASTQGTSAGSYNEQFF.

V gene TRBV16 combines with J gene TRBJ2-3, with D possibly matching TRBD1 (5 bases). V was trimmed by 2 bases and J by 2 bases, leaving 14 bases between them. The germline V gene has CDR1 KGHSY and CDR2 FQNENV. The CDR3 runs 16 residues. CDR3 coding DNA: TGTGCCAGCAGCCAAGGATGGGGCCAGGCCACAGATACGCAGTATTTT. This gives the protein CASSQGWGQATDTQYF. Full variable domain (missing parts from reference TRBV16 and TRBJ2-3): GEEVAQTPKHLVRGEGQKAKLYCAPIKGHSYVFWYQQVLKNEFKFLISFQNENVFDETGMPKERFSAKCLPNSPCSLEIQATKLEDSAVYFCASSQGWGQATDTQYFGPGTRLTVL.

This clone showed up just a few times. The chain joins TRBV4-1 to TRBJ2-4, with 9 bases lining up with TRBD1. Germline CDR1 and CDR2: MGHRA and YSYEKL. This CDR3 is 16 amino acids long. After removal of 0 bases from V and 9 bases from J, the junction contained 9 bases not matched to a gene. The CDR3 region has the DNA TGCGCCAGCAGCCAAGAGGGCGGGACAGGGCGAGGCATTCAGTACTTC. This translates into CASSQEGGTGRGIQYF.

The chain employs TRBV14 and TRBJ2-5, with 8 bases fitting TRBD1. The J segment lost 5 bases and the V segment lost 4 bases, leaving 6 bases of the junction unmatched. The germline V gene has CDR1 SGHDN and CDR2 FVKESK. This CDR3 contains 14 residues. The CDR3 reads CASSPAGGYETQYF. CDR3 coding DNA: TGTGCCAGCAGCCCCGCAGGGGGCTATGAGACCCAGTACTTC.

The chain links TRBV6-1 to TRBJ1-4; maybe TRBD1 (5 bases). V lost 6 bases, J lost 0 bases, and 5 bases lay in between. Germline V CDR1 and CDR2: MNHNS, SASEGT. The CDR3 runs to 13 residues. In DNA form, the CDR3 reads TGTGCCAGCAGCAGGGCAACTAATGAAAAACTGTTTTTT. The encoded protein is CASSRATNEKLFF.

This clone was counted a few times. This chain connects TRBV5-4 to TRBJ2-2; perhaps TRBD1 as D (6 bases). Germline CDR1 reads SGHNT; CDR2 reads YYREEE (reference sequence). The length of the CDR3 is 16 residues. Trimming removed 4 bases at V and 2 bases at J, with 15 bases between. Here the CDR3 reads CASSPERGGNTGELFF. The CDR3 DNA reads TGTGCCAGCAGCCCGGAGAGAGGGGGTAACACCGGGGAGCTGTTTTTT.

This chain uses TRBV10-3 with TRBJ1-1, with a weak D call TRBD1 (6 bases). The CDR3 is 13 amino acids. V lost 6 bases to trimming and J lost 1 base, with 9 bases between them. CDR1 and CDR2 from the germline V gene are ENHRY and SYGVKD. The CDR3 nucleotides are TGTGCCATCAGGGAGGGACAGAACACTGAAGCTTTCTTT. This sequence encodes CAIREGQNTEAFF.

The rearrangement uses TRBV14 and TRBJ1-1; D uncertain. The CDR3 runs 14 residues. From germline, CDR1 is SGHDN and CDR2 FVKESK. V dropped 4 bases and J dropped 0 bases, with 9 bases sitting between them. The CDR3 protein is CASSLSVMNTEAFF. In nucleotides, the CDR3 is TGTGCCAGCAGCCTCAGTGTAATGAACACTGAAGCTTTCTTT.

This clone was recorded at least ten times. The chain is built from TRBV14 and TRBJ2-7; 7 bases are shared with TRBD2. CDR3 length equals 16 residues. After removal of 1 base from V and 5 bases from J, the junction contained 11 bases not matched to a gene. CDR1 and CDR2 from the germline V gene are SGHDN and FVKESK. The chain's CDR3 is CASSQVLPGGYHEQYF. Here the CDR3 DNA reads TGTGCCAGCAGCCAAGTCCTCCCGGGGGGTTACCACGAGCAGTACTTC.

This clone has more than one count but fewer than ten. This chain joins TRBV10-3 and TRBJ2-5; 8 nucleotides align to TRBD2. Germline lookup yields CDR1 ENHRY and CDR2 SYGVKD. The CDR3 length is 14 residues. With V trimmed by 4 bases and J by 2 bases, 3 bases remained unmatched. CDR3 protein: CAISARGGQETQYF. CDR3 in DNA: TGTGCCATCAGTGCACGGGGGGGACAAGAGACCCAGTACTTC.

This clone was seen more than once but under ten times. V usage is TRBV5-6 and J usage is TRBJ2-7, with a tentative D call TRBD2 (6 bases). V dropped 0 bases and J dropped 1 base, with 11 bases sitting between them. The CDR3 extends over 15 amino acids. CDR1 is SGHDT and CDR2 is YYEEEE in the germline V gene. The CDR3 nucleotides are TGTGCCAGCAGCTTGGTGGGGGGTTTTTCCTACGAGCAGTACTTC. Protein: CASSLVGGFSYEQYF. Looking up the rest from reference TRBV5-6 and TRBJ2-7 gives the full variable domain: DAGVTQSPTHLIKTRGQQVTLRCSPKSGHDTVSWYQQALGQGPQFIFQYYEEEERQRGNFPDRFSGHQFPNYSSELNVNALLLGDSALYLCASSLVGGFSYEQYFGPGTRLTVT.

In its sample, this clone was seen a few times. CDR3 amino acids: CATSPGMSLRPTDTQYF. CDR3 DNA: TGTGCCACCAGCCCGGGGATGTCGTTGAGACCCACAGATACGCAGTATTTT. The chain combines TRBV15 with TRBJ2-3; possibly TRBD2 for D (5 bases). The germline V gene has CDR1 LNHNV and CDR2 YYDKDF (reference sequence). This CDR3 is 17 amino acids long. Trimming stripped 5 bases from V and 2 bases from J, with 20 bases between.